The 28 T cell receptor beta chains below were found in one sample sequenced in a study of OX40 agonist ivuxolimab in advanced cancers. Sequencing was performed with immunoSEQ multiplex PCR; in TCRdb, only in-frame clones are kept and a portion is missing. The sample has some 72,000 clones; roughly 90% are singletons. The material sequenced was CD4+ or CD8+ T cells sorted from blood, taken in a trial of the OX40 agonist ivuxolimab. The receptors come from an adult with an advanced solid tumor such as melanoma, head and neck, liver or kidney cancer.

The chain uses TRBV28 and TRBJ2-3; 9 positions agree with TRBD1. Germline V gene data show CDR1 as MDHEN and CDR2 as SYDVKM. This CDR3 has 15 amino acids. J was trimmed by 3 bases and V by 5 bases; bases with no gene match: 6. Written as DNA, the CDR3 is TGTGCCAGCAGTCGCCGGGACAGGGAGACAGATACGCAGTATTTT. Translating it yields CASSRRDRETDTQYF.

This clone came up once. The V call is TRBV13, the J call TRBJ2-1; D is perhaps TRBD2 (6 bases). Trimming took off 4 bases at V and 4 bases at J, with 14 bases between the two ends. CDR1 and CDR2 (germline): PRHDT, FYEKMQ (reference sequence). This CDR3 has 15 residues. This CDR3 reads CASSYRDWSYNEQFF. The CDR3 DNA sequence: TGTGCCAGCAGCTACCGGGACTGGTCGTACAATGAGCAGTTCTTC.

The sample holds one count of this clone. V gene TRBV2 combines with J gene TRBJ2-3; TRBD2 matches at 11 bases. Trimming removed 3 bases from V and 2 bases from J; junction bases left unmatched: 1. This CDR3 is built from 15 residues. Germline V gene data show CDR1 as SNHLY and CDR2 as FYNNEI. The CDR3 reads CASSEGLAATDTQYF. CDR3 bases: TGTGCCAGCAGTGAGGGACTAGCGGCCACAGATACGCAGTATTTT.

The chain has TRBV11-2 and TRBJ1-1; 8 bases align to TRBD1. J was trimmed by 5 bases and V by 3 bases; bases with no gene match: 11. This CDR3 has 16 amino acids. Germline loops: CDR1 SGHAT, CDR2 FQNNGV. CDR3 sequence reads: CASSFYGTGIRTEAFF. The CDR3 nucleotides are TGTGCCAGCAGCTTTTATGGGACAGGTATAAGGACTGAAGCTTTCTTT. The full variable domain, its missing parts supplied by reference TRBV11-2 and TRBJ1-1, is EAGVAQSPRYKIIEKRQSVAFWCNPISGHATLYWYQQILGQGPKLLIQFQNNGVVDDSQLPKDRFSAERLKGVDSTLKIQPAKLEDSAVYLCASSFYGTGIRTEAFFGQGTRLTVV.

This chain joins TRBV30 and TRBJ1-3; TRBD1 matches at 8 bases. The CDR3 runs 15 residues. CDR1 GTSNPN and CDR2 SVGIG come from the germline V gene (reference sequence). Unmatched junction bases numbered 8, after V lost 3 bases and J lost 4 bases. CDR3 protein: CAWSGQGPGGNTIYF. The CDR3 DNA is TGTGCCTGGAGCGGACAGGGACCGGGAGGAAACACCATATATTTT.

The J gene is TRBJ2-3, the V gene TRBV30; TRBD2 matches 10 bases. CDR1 is GTSNPN, CDR2 SVGIG, per germline (reference sequence). Trimming removed 3 bases from V and 6 bases from J; junction bases left unmatched: 3. The CDR3 consists of 13 residues. The CDR3, as DNA: TGTGCCTGGAGCCCTAGCGGGGGCGATACGCAGTATTTT. Amino acids: CAWSPSGGDTQYF.

Points on this clone: The same CDR3 also results from other DNA sequences found in this sample. The chain couples TRBV6-5 to TRBJ2-7; TRBD1 aligns across 9 bases. The junction had 6 bases not matched to a gene; V was cut back by 0 bases and J by 3 bases. Germline assignment: CDR1 MNHEY and CDR2 SVGAGI. CDR3 length: 16 amino acids. The CDR3 here is CASSYSVGTGIYEQYF. CDR3 bases: TGTGCCAGCAGTTACTCAGTCGGGACAGGGATCTACGAGCAGTACTTC.

The chain combines TRBV6-6 with TRBJ2-7, with D possibly TRBD2 on 6 matching bases. The CDR3 is made up of 15 amino acids. V dropped 3 bases and J dropped 7 bases, with 19 bases sitting between them. Germline V gene lookup returns CDR1 MNHNY and CDR2 SVGAGI (reference sequence). CDR3 in amino acids: CASSYGVGRWEEQYF. The CDR3 DNA reads TGTGCCAGCAGTTATGGGGTAGGGAGGTGGGAAGAGCAGTACTTC.

J is TRBJ1-1 and V is TRBV9; D call uncertain. There are 14 residues in the CDR3. Germline assignment: CDR1 SGDLS and CDR2 YYNGEE. Trimming shortened V by 2 bases and J by 2 bases, and 10 bases separated the two germline ends. In nucleotides, the CDR3 is TGTGCCAGCAGCGTCTCCGGTGTTAACACTGAAGCTTTCTTT. This codes for CASSVSGVNTEAFF.

The V and J genes are TRBV4-1 and TRBJ2-7; D uncertain. Looked up from germline, CDR1 is MGHRA and CDR2 is YSYEKL. The germline V and J ends were trimmed by 4 bases and 0 bases, with 13 bases remaining between them. This CDR3 has 15 amino acids. This CDR3 is CASSRIEQVSYEQYF. The CDR3 DNA reads TGCGCCAGCAGCCGAATCGAGCAGGTCTCCTACGAGCAGTACTTC.

This chain links TRBV4-3 with TRBJ2-1, with 7 bases that match TRBD1. V shed 2 bases, J shed 8 bases, and the junction held 6 bases outside the gene matches. The germline gives CDR1 LGHNA, CDR2 YSLEER. The CDR3 spans 14 residues. The CDR3 nucleotides read TGCGCCAGCAGCCAATTCCCAGGGGGAGATGAGCAGTTCTTC. Residues: CASSQFPGGDEQFF.

V gene TRBV4-1 combines with J gene TRBJ1-2; the D gene is possibly TRBD1 (5 bases). Trimming stripped 0 bases from V and 5 bases from J, with 19 bases between. The CDR3 spans 17 residues. Germline V CDR1 and CDR2: MGHRA, YSYEKL. The CDR3 nucleotides read TGCGCCAGCAGCCAAGAGGCGAGGGGTACAGGTTATTATGGCTACACCTTC. It translates to CASSQEARGTGYYGYTF.

The V gene is TRBV12-5, the J gene TRBJ1-2; D possibly corresponds to TRBD1 (6 bases). CDR3 length: 12 amino acids. CDR1 and CDR2 from the germline V gene are LGHNT and FRNRAP. V lost 5 bases to trimming and J lost 4 bases, with 8 bases between them. CDR3 amino acids: CASGPDSYGYTF. CDR3 bases: TGTGCTAGTGGTCCGGACAGCTATGGCTACACCTTC.

This chain joins TRBV19 and TRBJ2-5; D gene ambiguous. CDR1 is LNHDA, CDR2 SQIVND, per germline (reference sequence). The CDR3 has 16 residues. Between the trimmed V and J ends, which lost 5 bases and 1 base, there was a span of 17 bases. In DNA, the CDR3 is TGTGCCAGTAGTCCCCCACTACTGGGTACCCAAGAGACCCAGTACTTC. Translating gives CASSPPLLGTQETQYF.

Written as DNA, the CDR3 is TGTGCCAGCAGCTTAGGTCCAGGGGGGACTGAAGCTTTCTTT. Its translation is CASSLGPGGTEAFF. The V gene is TRBV4-2, the J gene TRBJ1-1, with TRBD1 identical over 7 bases. The CDR3 contains 14 residues. Germline-derived CDR1 and CDR2 are LGHNA and YNFKEQ. V was clipped by 5 bases and J by 5 bases; unmatched bases: 8.

This chain uses TRBV27 with TRBJ1-6, with D possibly TRBD1 on 6 matching bases. This CDR3 is built from 14 residues. V lost 3 bases, J lost 8 bases, and 11 bases lay in between. Germline loops: CDR1 MNHEY, CDR2 SMNVEV (reference sequence). The CDR3 reads CASSFQNRDSPLHF. In nucleotides, the CDR3 is TGTGCCAGCAGTTTTCAGAACAGGGATTCACCCCTCCACTTT.

The chain carries TRBV6-5 and TRBJ1-2; 8 nucleotides line up with TRBD1. CDR1 is MNHEY, CDR2 SVGAGI, per germline. J was trimmed by 4 bases and V by 5 bases; bases with no gene match: 3. This CDR3 region has 13 residues. CDR3 DNA: TGTGCCAGCAGTCCGGACAGGGCCTATGGCTACACCTTC. Translation gives CASSPDRAYGYTF.

The V and J genes are TRBV6-5 and TRBJ2-7; D gene unclear. The CDR3 has 13 amino acids. V lost 2 bases and J 7 bases, leaving 12 bases between the germline ends. Germline CDR1 MNHEY, CDR2 SVGAGI. In nucleotides, the CDR3 is TGTGCCAGCAGTTACGCGCAGATGGAAGAGCAGTACTTC. As protein: CASSYAQMEEQYF.

Worth noting for this clone: This specimen includes other DNA sequences encoding the same CDR3. The chain has TRBV19 and TRBJ1-1; possible D gene TRBD1, 5 bases. This CDR3 has 14 amino acids. Germline CDR1 is LNHDA and CDR2 is SQIVND (reference sequence). V lost 3 bases, J lost 1 base, and 9 bases lay in between. The CDR3 DNA sequence: TGTGCCAGTAGTATTGGTCAGGGGAACACTGAAGCTTTCTTT. Residues: CASSIGQGNTEAFF.

The V and J genes are TRBV6-1 and TRBJ1-2; D ambiguous. The CDR3 is 16 amino acids. CDR1 and CDR2 (germline): MNHNS, SASEGT. V lost 1 base to trimming and J lost 2 bases, with 14 bases between them. CDR3 sequence (DNA): TGTGCCAGCAGTGAAGTGGGAGGCAGTCCGAACTATGGCTACACCTTC. Protein sequence: CASSEVGGSPNYGYTF.

J is TRBJ1-5 and V is TRBV30; the D is unclear. Deletions cut 5 bases from V and 6 bases from J, with 14 bases between. The CDR3 runs 13 residues. The germline V gene has CDR1 GTSNPN and CDR2 SVGIG (reference sequence). As DNA, the CDR3 is TGTGCCTGGGGGGAGGTGTGGGCTCAGCCCCAGCATTTT. Protein: CAWGEVWAQPQHF. The full variable domain, its missing parts supplied by reference TRBV30 and TRBJ1-5, is SQTIHQWPATLVQPVGSPLSLECTVEGTSNPNLYWYRQAAGRGLQLLFYSVGIGQISSEVPQNLSASRPQDRQFILSSKKLLLSDSGFYLCAWGEVWAQPQHFGDGTRLSIL.

This chain connects TRBV4-2 to TRBJ2-7; D is ambiguous. The V end was cut by 0 bases, the J end by 2 bases, with 14 bases between. The germline gives CDR1 LGHNA, CDR2 YNFKEQ. The CDR3 has 16 amino acids. This CDR3 reads CASSQDEVYAPYEQYF. The CDR3 DNA sequence: TGTGCCAGCAGCCAAGATGAGGTGTACGCCCCCTACGAGCAGTACTTC.

As regards this clone: Other DNA sequences within the sample encode an identical CDR3. This chain connects TRBV6-5 to TRBJ1-1, with unresolved D. Germline V lookup: CDR1 MNHEY, CDR2 SVGAGI. The CDR3 is 14 amino acids. With 0 bases removed from V and 1 base from J, the gap between germline ends came to 6 bases. The CDR3 spells CASSYSEGNTEAFF. The CDR3 bases are TGTGCCAGCAGTTACTCGGAGGGGAACACTGAAGCTTTCTTT.

This clone has only one observation. This chain joins TRBV5-4 and TRBJ2-7, with TRBD1 matching 8 bases. CDR3 length equals 17 residues. CDR1 SGHNT and CDR2 YYREEE come from the germline V gene (reference sequence). V was clipped by 0 bases and J by 6 bases; unmatched bases: 14. The CDR3 region is CASSLARAGGAFSEQYF. For the CDR3, the DNA is TGTGCCAGCAGCTTGGCCCGGGCAGGGGGCGCCTTTTCCGAGCAGTACTTC.

CDR3 amino acids: CARPTSNRSGANVLTF. DNA of the CDR3: TGTGCCAGACCTACCTCGAACCGGTCTGGGGCCAACGTCCTGACTTTC. The chain joins TRBV7-9 to TRBJ2-6; no clear D gene. Per the germline V gene, CDR1 is SEHNR and CDR2 is FQNEAQ (reference sequence). Deletions cut 9 bases from V and 1 base from J, with 16 bases between. This CDR3 is built from 16 residues. The full variable domain, rest sourced from reference TRBV7-9 and TRBJ2-6, is DTGVSQNPRHKITKRGQNVTFRCDPISEHNRLYWYRQTLGQGPEFLTYFQNEAQLEKSRLLSDRFSAERPKGSFSTLEIQRTEQGDSAMYLCARPTSNRSGANVLTFGAGSRLTVL.

This chain connects TRBV18 to TRBJ1-5, with 7 bases that match TRBD1. Germline loops: CDR1 KGHSH, CDR2 LQKENI. The trim removed 1 base at V and 5 bases at J, leaving 5 bases unmatched. The CDR3 covers 15 residues. The chain's CDR3 is CASSPRQGVDQPQHF. The CDR3 nucleotides are TGTGCCAGCTCACCACGGCAGGGGGTTGATCAGCCCCAGCATTTT.

The sample holds a few counts of this clone. The rearrangement links TRBV5-6 to TRBJ1-5; D remains unclear. Germline-derived CDR1 and CDR2 are SGHDT and YYEEEE. CDR3 length: 12 residues. V gave up 5 bases and J gave up 4 bases, with 7 bases separating them. The CDR3 nucleotides are TGTGCCAGCAGTTCAGGTAATCAGCCCCAGCATTTT. Protein sequence: CASSSGNQPQHF.

The chain has TRBV5-1 and TRBJ1-2; no clear D gene. The CDR3 length is 15 residues. Trimming removed 0 bases at V and 5 bases at J, with 14 bases between. Germline V gene data show CDR1 as SGHRS and CDR2 as YFSETQ. The CDR3 region has the DNA TGCGCCAGCAGCTTGGGGGCACCTACCCGATATGGCTACACCTTC. Protein product: CASSLGAPTRYGYTF.